This T cell receptor beta chain was sequenced for a study of neoadjuvant nivolumab and ipilimumab in lung cancer. This CDR3 is built from 12 residues. The germline V gene has CDR1 SNHLY and CDR2 FYNNEI. Trimming shortened V by 4 bases and J by 10 bases, and 10 bases separated the two germline ends. TCRdb's copy holds only in-frame clones and misses some; the assay was immunoSEQ multiplex PCR. The sample has about 38,000 clones, 89% seen once. The receptor's source is an adult with non-small cell lung cancer. The material sequenced was peripheral blood, taken before neoadjuvant nivolumab, alone or with ipilimumab. V gene TRBV2 combines with J gene TRBJ1-4, with unresolved D. The CDR3: CASSALGGKLFF. Written as DNA, the CDR3 is TGTGCCAGCAGTGCATTGGGTGGAAAACTGTTTTTT.